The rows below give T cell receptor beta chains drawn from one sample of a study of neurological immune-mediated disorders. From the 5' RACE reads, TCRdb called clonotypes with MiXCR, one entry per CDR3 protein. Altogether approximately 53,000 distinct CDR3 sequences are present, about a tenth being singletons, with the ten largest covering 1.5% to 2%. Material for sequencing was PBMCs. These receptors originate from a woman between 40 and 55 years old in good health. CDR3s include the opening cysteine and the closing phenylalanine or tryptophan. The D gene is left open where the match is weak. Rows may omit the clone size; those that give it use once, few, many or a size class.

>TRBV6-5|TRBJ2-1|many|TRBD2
TGTGCCACCCGGAACGGGCGTCGGGGGGGCCACAATGAGCAGTTCTTC
CATRNGRRGGHNEQFF
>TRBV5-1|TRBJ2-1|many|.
TGCGCCAGCAGCTTGTCCCAGGGTTCTTATAATGAGCAGTTCTTC
CASSLSQGSYNEQFF
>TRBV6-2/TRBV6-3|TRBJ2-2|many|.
TGTGCCAGTTGTTCTGAGAACACCGGGGAGCTGTTTTTT
CASCSENTGELFF
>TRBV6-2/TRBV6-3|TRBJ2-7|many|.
TGTGCCAGCAGCCTAATGGGCAGGGCCGGGTACTTC
CASSLMGRAGYF
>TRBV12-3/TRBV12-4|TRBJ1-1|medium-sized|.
TGTGCCAGCACCGCTGGGCAGGGGTACACTGAAGCTTTCTTT
CASTAGQGYTEAFF
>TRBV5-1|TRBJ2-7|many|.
TGCGCCAGCAGCTCGAAGACAGCCTACGAGCAGTACTTC
CASSSKTAYEQYF
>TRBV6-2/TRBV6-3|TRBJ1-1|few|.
TGTGCCAGCAGTTACCCCGTTCCTGAAGCTTTCTTT
CASSYPVPEAFF
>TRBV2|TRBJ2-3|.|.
TGTGCCAGCAGAACAGGGGGGGGTGGGGCAGATACGCAGTATTTT
CASRTGGGGADTQYF
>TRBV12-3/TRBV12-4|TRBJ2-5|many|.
TGTGCCAGCGCGGGCCCTCCGACCCAGTACTTC
CASAGPPTQYF
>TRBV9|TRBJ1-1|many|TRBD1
TGTGCCAGCAGCGAGGGACAGGGAGGTTGGGCTTTCTTT
CASSEGQGGWAFF
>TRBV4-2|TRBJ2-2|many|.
TGTGCCAGCAGCCAAACTGACTTGAACACCGGGGAGCTGTTTTTT
CASSQTDLNTGELFF
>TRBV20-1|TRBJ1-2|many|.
TGCAGTGCTGGGGGTGGGGGGGGCTACACCTTC
CSAGGGGGYTF
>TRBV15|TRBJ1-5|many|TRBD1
TGTGCCACCAGCAGAGATGGGACAGTTCACAATCAGCCCCAGCATTTT
CATSRDGTVHNQPQHF
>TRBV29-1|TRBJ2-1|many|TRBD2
TGCAGTTGTTCGGGGGGTCGCTACAATGAGCAGTTCTTC
CSCSGGRYNEQFF
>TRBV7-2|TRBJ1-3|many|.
TGTGCCAGCAGCCTTGGGGTAGGCTCTGGAAACACCATATATTTT
CASSLGVGSGNTIYF
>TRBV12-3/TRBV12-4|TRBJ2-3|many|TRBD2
TGTGCCAGCAGTGCCCACCAGGGGCGGGGGGGACCAGATACGCAGTATTTT
CASSAHQGRGGPDTQYF
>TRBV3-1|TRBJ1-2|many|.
TGTGCCAGCAGCTCAAGGCCCGGGACGGACTATGGCTACACCTTC
CASSSRPGTDYGYTF
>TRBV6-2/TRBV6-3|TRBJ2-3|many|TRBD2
TGTGCCAGCAGCCCGGGACTAGCGGGACCGTATTTT
CASSPGLAGPYF
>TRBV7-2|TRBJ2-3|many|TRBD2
TGTGCCAGCAGCATGTGGACTAGCGGTTCCGATACGCAGTATTTT
CASSMWTSGSDTQYF
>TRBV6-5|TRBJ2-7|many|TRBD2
TGTGCCAGCAGCGAACTAGCGGGAGGGCTTGAGCAGTACTTC
CASSELAGGLEQYF
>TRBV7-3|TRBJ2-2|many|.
TGTGCCAGCAATCTGGGGGGGCCCGGGGAGCTGTTTTTT
CASNLGGPGELFF
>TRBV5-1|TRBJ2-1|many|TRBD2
TGCGCCAGCAGCGCCCGACTAGCGGGAGTCCCCCCCTCCTACAATGAGCAGTTCTTC
CASSARLAGVPPSYNEQFF
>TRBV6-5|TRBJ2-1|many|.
TGTGCCAGCAGTGGGGCGGGGGCGAGATACAATGAGCAGTTCTTC
CASSGAGARYNEQFF
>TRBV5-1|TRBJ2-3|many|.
TGCGCCAGCGCCGCACAGGGAACGTCAGATACGCAGTATTTT
CASAAQGTSDTQYF
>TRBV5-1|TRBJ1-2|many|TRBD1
TGCGCCAGCAGCCACCACGACCTCGGACAGGCCGGCAGACACTATGGCTACACCTTC
CASSHHDLGQAGRHYGYTF
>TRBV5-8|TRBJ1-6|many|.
TGTGCCAGCAGCGACCGCAGGGTTTCACCCCTCCACTTT
CASSDRRVSPLHF
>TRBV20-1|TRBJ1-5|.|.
TGCAGTGCTAGAGGGGGGGCTTATAGCAATCAGCCCCAGCATTTT
CSARGGAYSNQPQHF
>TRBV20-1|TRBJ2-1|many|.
TGCAGTGCTAGCCGGGGAGGGGGACAAGAGTTCTTC
CSASRGGGQEFF
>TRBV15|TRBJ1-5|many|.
TGTGCCACCAGCAGAGGGGACGGCTATCAGCCCCAGCATTTT
CATSRGDGYQPQHF
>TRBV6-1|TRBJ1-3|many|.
TGTGCCAGCAGTGAAGGGGCCCGTGGGGGAAACACCATATATTTT
CASSEGARGGNTIYF
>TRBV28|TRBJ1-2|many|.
TGTGCCAGCAGTTATGCGGCAGGTGGCGATGGCTACACCTTC
CASSYAAGGDGYTF
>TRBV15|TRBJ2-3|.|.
TGTGCCACCAGCAGTCCTGACGAGGGGCCTACGCAGTATTTT
CATSSPDEGPTQYF
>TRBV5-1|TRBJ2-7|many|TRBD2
TGCGCCAGCGGAAAAAGCGGGAATTACGAGCAGTACTTC
CASGKSGNYEQYF
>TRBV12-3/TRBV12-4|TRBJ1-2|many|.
TGTGCCAGCAGTTTAAGGGCAGGGGATGGCTACACCTTC
CASSLRAGDGYTF
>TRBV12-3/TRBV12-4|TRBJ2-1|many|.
TGTGCCACCGAGGACCATAGCACGGATGAGCAGTTCTTC
CATEDHSTDEQFF
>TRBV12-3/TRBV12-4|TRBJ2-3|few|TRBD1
TGTGCCAGCAGTTTAGGGGGGACAGGGACCGGCACAGATACGCAGTATTTT
CASSLGGTGTGTDTQYF
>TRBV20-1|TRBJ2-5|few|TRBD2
TGCAGTGCTAGATTAGCTCCTCGGACTAGCCGGGAGACCCAGTACTTC
CSARLAPRTSRETQYF
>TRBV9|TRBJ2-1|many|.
TGTGCCAGCAGCGTAGCCCCGACAAGCAGCTCCTACAATGAGCAGTTCTTC
CASSVAPTSSSYNEQFF
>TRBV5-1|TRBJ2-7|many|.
TGCGCCAGCAGCTTGGCGGGGAACCACTACGAGCAGTACTTC
CASSLAGNHYEQYF
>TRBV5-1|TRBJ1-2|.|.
TGCGCCAGCAGACCTGGTTTCAGGGGAGGTAACTATGGCTACACCTTC
CASRPGFRGGNYGYTF
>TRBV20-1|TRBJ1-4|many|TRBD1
TGCAGTGCTAGCGGACAGGGGAAAGAAAAACTGTTTTTT
CSASGQGKEKLFF
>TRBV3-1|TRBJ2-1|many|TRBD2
TGTGCCAGCAGCCAAGCCACCCCTGGACTAGCGGGGGGGAATGAGCAGTTCTTC
CASSQATPGLAGGNEQFF
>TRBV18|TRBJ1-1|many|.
TGTGCCAGCTCACGGAACAGGGACACTGAAGCTTTCTTT
CASSRNRDTEAFF
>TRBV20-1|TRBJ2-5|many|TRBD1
TGCAGTGCTAGTTGGGGGACAGGGGCACGAGAGACCCAGTACTTC
CSASWGTGARETQYF
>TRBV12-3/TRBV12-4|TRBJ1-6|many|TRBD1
TGTGCCAGCAGTTTATGGGACAGGAGCTCCTATAATTCACCCCTCCACTTT
CASSLWDRSSYNSPLHF
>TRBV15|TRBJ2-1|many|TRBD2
TGTGCCACCAGCAGAAAGCGACTAGCGGGAGATAATTCCAAGTTAGGTGAGCAGTTCTTC
CATSRKRLAGDNSKLGEQFF
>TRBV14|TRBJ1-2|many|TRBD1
TGTGCCAGCAGCCCGGGACAGTGGGGCTACACCTTC
CASSPGQWGYTF
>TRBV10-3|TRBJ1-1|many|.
TGTGCTACCGGGCGCGCGGTGGAGGGAACTGAAGCTTTCTTT
CATGRAVEGTEAFF
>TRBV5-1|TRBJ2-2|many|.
TGCGCCAGCAGCTTAAGTGGGTCCACCGGGGAGCTGTTTTTT
CASSLSGSTGELFF
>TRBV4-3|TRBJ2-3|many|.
TGCGCCAGCAGCCCCGCGGGCTCCTTAGCAGATACGCAGTATTTT
CASSPAGSLADTQYF
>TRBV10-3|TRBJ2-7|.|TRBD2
TGTGCCATCAGTAGCGGGAGGGCCTCTAACGAGCAGTACTTC
CAISSGRASNEQYF
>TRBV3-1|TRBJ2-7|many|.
TGTGCCAGCAGCCAAGATCTTGGCCACTACGAGCAGTACTTC
CASSQDLGHYEQYF
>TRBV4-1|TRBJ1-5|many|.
TGCGCCAGCAGCCCGGGAGACAGTAGCAATCAGCCCCAGCATTTT
CASSPGDSSNQPQHF
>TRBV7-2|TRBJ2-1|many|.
TGTGCCAGCAGCTTAGTAAGGTCTGGGGGACTCTCCTACAATGAGCAGTTCTTC
CASSLVRSGGLSYNEQFF
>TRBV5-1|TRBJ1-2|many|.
TGCGCCAGCAGCGTCAGCGCGGCTCTAATTGATGGCTACACCTTC
CASSVSAALIDGYTF
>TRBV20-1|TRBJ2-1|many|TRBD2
TGCAGTGCTGGCCCCCTCAGCGGGAGATCCTACAATGAGCAGTTCTTC
CSAGPLSGRSYNEQFF
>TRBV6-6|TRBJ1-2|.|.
TGTGCCAGCAGGTTCCTGGACAGTAATAGCTATGGCCACACCTTC
CASRFLDSNSYGHTF
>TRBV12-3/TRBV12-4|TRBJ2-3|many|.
TGTGCCAGCAGTTTAAGTAGCAGAGCTAGCACAGATACGCAGTATTTT
CASSLSSRASTDTQYF
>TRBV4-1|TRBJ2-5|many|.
TGCGCCAGCAGCCAAGAATATGGGCGGGGTACAGAGACCCAGTACTTC
CASSQEYGRGTETQYF
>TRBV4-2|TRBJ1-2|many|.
TGTGCCAGCAGCCGGGACACCCACAACTATGGCTACACCTTC
CASSRDTHNYGYTF